This section outlines one TCR beta chain sequence together with its context. The antigen remains undetermined. The treatment here: about 20 received Ad26.COV2.S at low or high dose, single or two shots; about 5 received placebo; per-sample allocation not given. Sampling was performed 63 days after the first vaccine or placebo injection. Recruitment in Boston yielded a donor of adult age, 18-55 years. It was Wuhan-strain SARS-CoV-2 spike that the Ad26 vaccine vector expressed. The CDR3 sequence is 17 residues long. From germline, CDR1 is MNHNY and CDR2 SVGAGI (reference sequence). Trimming cost V 5 bases and J 8 bases; bases outside gene matches: 15. This entry comes from a study of Ad26.COV2.S vaccination and SARS-CoV-2 variants. Method: immunoSEQ multiplex PCR; TCRdb's copy keeps in-frame clones and lacks some. The sample yields more than 300,000 clones, roughly 90% seen once. General observations from the study: It was reported that spike-specific CD8+ and CD4+ T cell responses were substantially broad after vaccination. Relative to placebo recipients, vaccine recipients exhibited elevated spike-specific TCR breadth.

The TCR originated in a person between 18 and 65 years old who received the Ad26.COV2.S COVID-19 vaccine or a placebo. Specimen: peripheral blood, collected in a trial of Ad26.COV2.S vaccine versus placebo. V usage is TRBV6-6 and J usage is TRBJ2-1; TRBD1 matches at 10 bases. CDR3 coding DNA: TGTGCCAGCAGTCCTCGACAGGGGGCTACTAGGCCCGATGAGCAGTTCTTC. Protein: CASSPRQGATRPDEQFF.